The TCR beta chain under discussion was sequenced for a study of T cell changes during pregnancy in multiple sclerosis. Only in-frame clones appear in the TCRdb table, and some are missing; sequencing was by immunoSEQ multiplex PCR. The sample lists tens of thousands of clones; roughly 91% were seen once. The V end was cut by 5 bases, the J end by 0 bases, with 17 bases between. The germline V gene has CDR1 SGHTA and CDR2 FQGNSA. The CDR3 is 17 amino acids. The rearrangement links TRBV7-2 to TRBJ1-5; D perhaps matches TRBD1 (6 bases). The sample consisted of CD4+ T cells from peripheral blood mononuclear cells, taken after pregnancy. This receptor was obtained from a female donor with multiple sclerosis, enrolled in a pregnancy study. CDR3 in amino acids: CASSRDTASYSNQPQHF. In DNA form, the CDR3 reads TGTGCCAGCAGCCGGGACACAGCCAGTTATAGCAATCAGCCCCAGCATTTT.